The clone carrying this T cell receptor (beta chain) was counted once. What it binds is not known. Deep level was the assay's run setting. The table came from immunoSEQ multiplex PCR; TCRdb's copy has only in-frame clones and leaves some out. This table has some 2,100,000 clones, approximately 94% appearing once. This specimen belongs to a study of shared clonotypes between healthy human individuals. Study summary: The study used three CD4 naive, three CD4 memory, two CD8 naive and one CD8 memory plate per donor.

Germline V gives CDR1 SGHRS, CDR2 YFSETQ. This CDR3 contains 15 residues. Deletions cut 4 bases from V and 0 bases from J, with 11 bases between. Study-level points and caveats: Approximately 4.6% of naive CD4 clonotypes were common to a handful of donors. In having few donors, the study represented limited genetic and exposure-history diversity.

CD8 cells regarded as naive lacked CD45RO, were positively chosen for CCR7, and omitted terminally differentiated effector memory CD45RA+ cells. The chain recombines TRBV5-1 with TRBJ1-3; possibly TRBD1 for D (5 bases). The sequenced sample was naive CD8+ T cells from PBMCs. The sequence derives from a man between 18 and 35 years old in good health. Some clones in this sample may be carry-over from other donors' samples. The CDR3 loop reads CASSKGTDSGNTIYF. CDR3 nucleotide sequence: TGCGCCAGCAGCAAAGGGACGGACTCTGGAAACACCATATATTTT. Variable domain in full (rest from reference TRBV5-1 and TRBJ1-3): KAGVTQTPRYLIKTRGQQVTLSCSPISGHRSVSWYQQTPGQGLQFLFEYFSETQRNKGNFPGRFSGRQFSNSRSEMNVSTLELGDSALYLCASSKGTDSGNTIYFGEGSWLTVV.